The 23 T cell receptor beta chains below all came from one sample that was sequenced in a study of cytomegalovirus exposure and HLA in healthy donors. Primers included in the PCR were 60 Vbeta and 13 Jbeta primers. Profiling relied on immunoSEQ multiplex PCR, and the TCRdb table lists in-frame clones only, not all of them. The sample includes 40,000 or so clones, 60% to 80% seen only once; the top ten take roughly 1.5%. The sequencing input was PBMCs. All receptors come from a man under 40 in good health and CMV-seronegative.

The chain couples TRBV6-5 to TRBJ2-5; TRBD1 agrees at 8 bases. CDR1 MNHEY and CDR2 SVGAGI come from the germline V gene. The CDR3 extends over 16 amino acids. Trimming cost V 2 bases and J 4 bases; bases outside gene matches: 9. The CDR3 protein is CASSYLRTGRGETQYF. CDR3 nucleotide sequence: TGTGCCAGCAGTTACCTACGGACAGGGAGAGGAGAGACCCAGTACTTC.

This chain uses TRBV19 with TRBJ2-5, with 15 bases lining up with TRBD2. The DNA end is more similar to TRBJ2-7, so the J call may be wrong. CDR3 length equals 15 residues. Germline CDR1 is LNHDA and CDR2 is SQIVND (reference sequence). The CDR3: CARGLAGGRHNEQYF. DNA of the CDR3: TGTGCCAGGGGACTAGCGGGAGGTAGACACAACGAGCAGTACTTC.

This rearrangement joins TRBV28 to TRBJ1-4, with TRBD1 matching over 7 bases. The CDR3 loop spans 16 amino acids. Germline-derived CDR1 and CDR2 are MDHEN and SYDVKM. V lost 2 bases and J lost 9; bases outside the gene matches: 12. The CDR3: CASSLETGITRKKLFF. The CDR3 nucleotides read TGTGCCAGCAGTTTAGAGACAGGGATAACCAGGAAAAAACTGTTTTTT.

The J gene is TRBJ2-7, the V gene TRBV2, with D tentatively TRBD2 (6 bases). The CDR3 loop spans 15 amino acids. V was clipped by 5 bases and J by 5 bases, with 19 bases between them. CDR1 SNHLY and CDR2 FYNNEI come from the germline V gene. CDR3 DNA: TGTGCCAGCAGTCTCCGGGTTTTCCGGGAGCACGAGCAGTACTTC. Protein sequence: CASSLRVFREHEQYF.

The V and J genes are TRBV2 and TRBJ2-7, with D unresolved. The CDR3 contains 13 residues. In germline, CDR1 is SNHLY, CDR2 FYNNEI. The V end lost 2 bases, the J end lost 0 bases, and 5 bases lay between the germline ends. The CDR3 DNA is TGTGCCAGCAGTGAAAGCAACTCCTACGAGCAGTACTTC. Protein: CASSESNSYEQYF.

This clone was recorded a few times. The chain couples TRBV4-2 to TRBJ2-3; TRBD2 matches 7 bases. CDR3 length: 20 amino acids. Germline V gene data show CDR1 as LGHNA and CDR2 as YNFKEQ. The V gene end was trimmed by 1 base and the J gene end by 7 bases; junction bases not matched to a gene: 23. This CDR3 reads CASSQGRPTSRISRVNTQYF. The DNA for the CDR3 is TGTGCCAGCAGCCAAGGTCGCCCGACTAGCAGAATCTCAAGGGTGAATACGCAGTATTTT.

This chain connects TRBV7-2 to TRBJ2-7; 7 bases align to TRBD1. With 7 bases clipped from V and 6 bases from J, the junction kept 12 bases outside the gene matches. From germline, CDR1 is SGHTA and CDR2 FQGNSA. This CDR3 is 14 amino acids long. DNA for the CDR3: TGTGCCAGCACCCACAGACAGGGAAGAGGCGAGCAGTACTTC. Translating gives CASTHRQGRGEQYF.

This clone has just a few counts. One end of the junction fails to match germline, which may point to a read error. V is TRBV5-1 and J is TRBJ2-2, with a tentative D call TRBD1 (6 bases). The CDR3 has 15 residues. Per germline, CDR1 SGHRS and CDR2 YFSETQ. CDR3 in amino acids: CASSLRTVNAGELFF. The CDR3 DNA sequence: TGCGCCAGCAGCTTACGGACAGTGAACGCCGGGGAGCTGTTTTTT.

The chain combines TRBV19 with TRBJ1-2; 8 bases are a match to TRBD1. The CDR3 loop spans 16 amino acids. With 4 bases clipped from V and 4 bases from J, the junction kept 11 bases outside the gene matches. From germline, CDR1 is LNHDA and CDR2 SQIVND (reference sequence). The CDR3 sequence: CASSRVAGQAPYGYTF. In DNA form, the CDR3 reads TGTGCCAGTAGTAGGGTTGCGGGACAGGCCCCCTATGGCTACACCTTC.

The chain joins TRBV29-1 to TRBJ2-1; D possibly corresponds to TRBD2 (6 bases). From germline, CDR1 is SQVTM and CDR2 ANQGSEA. The CDR3 is 14 residues long. V dropped 4 bases and J dropped 0 bases, with 10 bases sitting between them. CDR3 sequence (DNA): TGCAGCGTTGGGGAGGAGAGCTCCTACAATGAGCAGTTCTTC. It encodes CSVGEESSYNEQFF.

The chain is built from TRBV2 and TRBJ1-5; D possibly corresponds to TRBD1 (5 bases). Trimming pared 7 bases from V and 6 bases from J, leaving 16 bases between. The CDR3 consists of 14 residues. Germline CDR1 SNHLY, CDR2 FYNNEI. CDR3 amino acids: CASKAGQDGQPQHF. The CDR3 DNA follows: TGTGCCAGCAAGGCAGGGCAGGACGGTCAGCCCCAGCATTTT.

V gene TRBV2 combines with J gene TRBJ2-3; the D is unclear. The germline V and J ends were trimmed by 7 bases and 2 bases, with 13 bases remaining between them. The germline gives CDR1 SNHLY, CDR2 FYNNEI. The CDR3 has 14 amino acids. The CDR3 coding sequence is TGTGCCAGCACCAATCAAGCTACCACAGATACGCAGTATTTT. Its protein product is CASTNQATTDTQYF.

Only one count was recorded for this clone. This sequence joins TRBV29-1 and TRBJ2-7; TRBD1 matches at 11 bases. CDR3 length: 13 amino acids. V lost 4 bases to trimming and J lost 5 bases; unmatched junction nucleotides: 4. The germline CDR1 and CDR2 sequences are SQVTM and ANQGSEA. Here the CDR3 reads CSVVWTGGDEQYF. For the CDR3, the DNA is TGCAGCGTTGTCTGGACAGGGGGCGACGAGCAGTACTTC.

In its sample, this clone was seen once. The chain is built from TRBV2 and TRBJ2-6; weak D call: TRBD1 (6 bases). The V end lost 4 bases, the J end lost 2 bases, and 9 bases lay between the germline ends. Per germline, CDR1 SNHLY and CDR2 FYNNEI. The CDR3 consists of 15 residues. The CDR3 DNA reads as TGTGCCAGCAGTGGGAACAGGGCTGGGGCCAACGTCCTGACTTTC. As protein: CASSGNRAGANVLTF.

The chain joins TRBV5-6 to TRBJ2-7, with 8 nucleotides matching TRBD1. Germline assignment: CDR1 SGHDT and CDR2 YYEEEE. CDR3 size: 14 residues. With 2 bases clipped from V and 5 bases from J, the junction kept 6 bases outside the gene matches. CDR3 nucleotide sequence: TGTGCCAGCAGCTTTGGGCAGGGGGCCCACGAGCAGTACTTC. Translated: CASSFGQGAHEQYF.

This chain joins TRBV18 and TRBJ1-3; 7 bases agree with TRBD1. V lost 3 bases, J lost 4 bases, and 9 bases stayed unmatched. The CDR3 sequence is 16 residues long. Germline CDR1 is KGHSH and CDR2 is LQKENI. CDR3 protein: CASSPSTGFGGNTIYF. CDR3 sequence (DNA): TGTGCCAGCTCACCGTCGACAGGGTTTGGGGGAAACACCATATATTTT.

V and J are TRBV19 and TRBJ2-2; maybe TRBD1 (6 bases). The CDR3 runs 15 residues. V lost 4 bases, J lost 3 bases, and 12 bases lay in between. The germline gives CDR1 LNHDA, CDR2 SQIVND (reference sequence). DNA of the CDR3: TGTGCCAGTAGTACCAGGGGTTCGGACACCGGGGAGCTGTTTTTT. This codes for CASSTRGSDTGELFF.

This clone was recorded a few times. The chain has TRBV6-1 and TRBJ2-7; D remains unclear. CDR1 is MNHNS, CDR2 SASEGT, per germline. Trimming shortened V by 5 bases and J by 2 bases, and 13 bases separated the two germline ends. The CDR3 sequence is 14 residues long. CDR3 protein: CASSPLGRTYEQYF. The CDR3 region has the DNA TGTGCCAGCAGTCCCCTTGGCAGGACCTACGAGCAGTACTTC.

This chain joins TRBV19 and TRBJ2-2, with TRBD2 matching 7 bases. Germline V CDR1 and CDR2: LNHDA, SQIVND (reference sequence). The CDR3 is 16 amino acids. Germline trimming cut 10 bases from V and 4 bases from J; bases unmatched to any gene: 15. The CDR3 DNA sequence: TGTGCCACCCCGGTGGGGCGGGAGAGGAGCACCGGGGAGCTGTTTTTT. Translation gives CATPVGRERSTGELFF.

The rearrangement uses TRBV10-3 and TRBJ2-1; TRBD2 is a possible D gene (6 bases). The CDR3 is 15 amino acids. Germline V gene data show CDR1 as ENHRY and CDR2 as SYGVKD. Between the trimmed V and J ends, which lost 4 bases and 4 bases, there was a span of 14 bases. CDR3 DNA: TGTGCCATCAGTGGTCAACTAGCAGAATACAATGAGCAGTTCTTC. Translated, it gives CAISGQLAEYNEQFF.

This chain uses TRBV11-2 with TRBJ2-7; D call uncertain. This CDR3 spans 13 amino acids. The germline V gene encodes CDR1 SGHAT and CDR2 FQNNGV. Trimming left V 3 bases short and J 0 bases short, with 6 bases between. The CDR3 bases are TGTGCCAGCAGCTTTCACAGCTCCTACGAGCAGTACTTC. Its translation is CASSFHSSYEQYF.

CDR3 bases: TGTGCCAGTAGTATAGTAAACAGGGTGCCTTACGAGCAGTACTTC. Amino acid sequence: CASSIVNRVPYEQYF. J is TRBJ2-7 and V is TRBV19; tentative D call: TRBD1 (6 bases). The CDR3 extends over 15 amino acids. Between the trimmed V and J ends, which lost 1 base and 4 bases, there was a span of 14 bases. Per the germline V gene, CDR1 is LNHDA and CDR2 is SQIVND (reference sequence).

The table lists this clone with a few counts. The CDR3 DNA follows: TGCAGCGCAAGGACTAGCGCTTACAATGAGCAGTTCTTC. Translation: CSARTSAYNEQFF. This chain uses TRBV29-1 with TRBJ2-1, with 9 bases fitting TRBD2. Trimming cost V 7 bases and J 4 bases; bases outside gene matches: 5. Germline-derived CDR1 and CDR2 are SQVTM and ANQGSEA. This CDR3 spans 13 amino acids.